The 24 T cell receptor beta chains listed next were all sequenced from one sample in a study of T cell responses to AZD1222 COVID-19 vaccine. Clones were read by immunoSEQ multiplex PCR, and TCRdb kept only the in-frame ones, dropping some. The table records 150,000 or so clones, approximately 92% of them present only once. The material sequenced was peripheral blood, taken 28 days after the second AZD1222 dose. Receptors originate from an adult who received the AZD1222 COVID-19 vaccine.

The chain has TRBV5-1 and TRBJ2-3; possibly TRBD1 or TRBD2 for D (5 bases each). The CDR3 has 14 residues. Germline lookup yields CDR1 SGHRS and CDR2 YFSETQ. V was shortened by 7 bases and J by 0 bases, with 12 bases between the two germline ends. CDR3 in DNA: TGCGCCAGCGGGGACGGACTTAGCACAGATACGCAGTATTTT. Protein sequence: CASGDGLSTDTQYF.

The rearrangement uses TRBV28 and TRBJ2-4; a weak D match, TRBD1 (6 bases). Germline CDR1 reads MDHEN; CDR2 reads SYDVKM. There are 15 residues in the CDR3. V lost 4 bases and J lost 3, with 13 bases in between. CDR3 bases: TGTGCCAGCAGTTCCGGACAGAGAATCAAAAACATTCAGTACTTC. It encodes CASSSGQRIKNIQYF.

The V call is TRBV15, the J call TRBJ2-1, with TRBD2 as a possible D gene (5 bases). This CDR3 has 16 amino acids. Looked up from germline, CDR1 is LNHNV and CDR2 is YYDKDF (reference sequence). V was pared by 0 bases and J by 0 bases, with 9 bases between. CDR3 bases: TGTGCCACCAGCAGAGACCGGGGAAGCTCCTACAATGAGCAGTTCTTC. Amino acids: CATSRDRGSSYNEQFF.

The rearrangement links TRBV7-9 to TRBJ2-2; the D gene is possibly TRBD2 (6 bases). The CDR3 is made up of 16 amino acids. CDR1 is SEHNR, CDR2 FQNEAQ, per germline (reference sequence). Trimming took off 3 bases at V and 6 bases at J, with 17 bases between the two ends. In nucleotides, the CDR3 is TGTGCCAGCAGCTTCGGAGGGTTTAGGGGTGCCGGGGAGCTGTTTTTT. Its protein is CASSFGGFRGAGELFF.

The chain recombines TRBV20-1 with TRBJ1-2; 9 bases are shared with TRBD1. This CDR3 is 14 amino acids long. V was pared by 3 bases and J by 5 bases, with 7 bases of the junction left unmatched. CDR1 and CDR2 from the germline V gene are DFQATT and SNEGSKA (reference sequence). This CDR3 reads CSASGDRALYGYTF. CDR3 DNA: TGCAGTGCTAGTGGGGACAGGGCTTTGTATGGCTACACCTTC.

CDR3 amino acids: CASSGGQGRGEKLFF. The CDR3 bases are TGTGCCAGCAGTGGGGGGCAGGGGAGGGGTGAAAAACTGTTTTTT. The chain links TRBV6-6 to TRBJ1-4; a possible D gene is TRBD1 (6 bases). V was trimmed by 5 bases and J by 7 bases, leaving 17 bases between them. The CDR3 covers 15 residues. Germline V gene lookup returns CDR1 MNHNY and CDR2 SVGAGI (reference sequence).

This clone was seen only once. The DNA of the CDR3 is TGTGCCAGCAGTGAAGGACAGGGTTGGTTGAACACTGAAGCTTTCTTT. Protein product: CASSEGQGWLNTEAFF. The genes are TRBV2 and TRBJ1-1; 7 bases map to TRBD1. Germline CDR1 reads SNHLY; CDR2 reads FYNNEI. This CDR3 has 16 amino acids. V was pared by 1 base and J by 0 bases, with 5 bases of the junction left unmatched.

As regards this clone: The junction does not match germline at one end; this may be a read error. The genes are TRBV6-5 and TRBJ2-4; weak D call: TRBD1 (6 bases). From germline, CDR1 is MNHEY and CDR2 SVGAGI. This CDR3 is built from 11 residues. The CDR3 sequence: CASSNRDIQYF. CDR3 DNA sequence: TGTGCCAGCAGTAACAGGGACATTCAGTATTTC.

The genes are TRBV5-6 and TRBJ1-5; perhaps TRBD1 as D (6 bases). Germline V lookup: CDR1 SGHDT, CDR2 YYEEEE. The CDR3 has 15 amino acids. Trimming pared 4 bases from V and 7 bases from J, leaving 18 bases between. CDR3 residues: CASSTRGIGVQPQHF. The CDR3 DNA reads TGTGCCAGCAGCACCAGGGGTATCGGGGTACAGCCCCAGCATTTT.

This chain connects TRBV28 to TRBJ1-3, with TRBD1 identical over 11 bases. Germline values: CDR1 MDHEN, CDR2 SYDVKM. The CDR3 covers 15 residues. Trimming at V came to 2 bases and at J to 3 bases, leaving 0 bases not matched to a gene. Here the CDR3 reads CASSLGTGGGNTIYF. For the CDR3, the DNA is TGTGCCAGCAGTTTAGGGACAGGGGGTGGAAACACCATATATTTT.

This clone occurred once. The chain joins TRBV27 to TRBJ2-7; 7 nucleotides match TRBD2. V trimming: 3 bases; J trimming: 2 bases; junction bases outside the gene matches: 7. Germline loops: CDR1 MNHEY, CDR2 SMNVEV (reference sequence). There are 15 residues in the CDR3. The CDR3 sequence is CASSFGGGLTYEQYF. The CDR3 region has the DNA TGTGCCAGCAGTTTTGGTGGGGGACTAACCTACGAGCAGTACTTC.

The chain carries TRBV2 and TRBJ1-3; 7 bases align to TRBD1. The germline CDR1 and CDR2 sequences are SNHLY and FYNNEI. V lost 4 bases to trimming and J lost 5 bases; unmatched junction nucleotides: 5. This CDR3 has 14 amino acids. The DNA for the CDR3 is TGTGCCAGCAGTGTTGACAGGGTGCGAAACACCATATATTTT. Translation gives CASSVDRVRNTIYF.

The genes are TRBV6-1 and TRBJ1-1, with D tentatively TRBD1 (6 bases). The length of the CDR3 is 15 residues. V was pared by 5 bases and J by 4 bases, with 17 bases between. In germline, CDR1 is MNHNS, CDR2 SASEGT. CDR3 coding DNA: TGTGCCAGCAGTACGGACAGAGGGCGGGGCACTGAAGCTTTCTTT. Its translation is CASSTDRGRGTEAFF.

The chain joins TRBV14 to TRBJ1-1; 7 bases are a match to TRBD1. Unmatched junction bases numbered 1, after V lost 6 bases and J lost 0 bases. Germline lookup yields CDR1 SGHDN and CDR2 FVKESK. The CDR3 is 13 amino acids. In DNA form, the CDR3 reads TGTGCCAGCAGTACAGGGGTGAACACTGAAGCTTTCTTT. Its protein is CASSTGVNTEAFF.

The rearrangement joins TRBV6-2 or TRBV6-3 to TRBJ1-2; D remains ambiguous. The V end was cut by 6 bases, the J end by 7 bases, with 21 bases between. The CDR3 spans 15 residues. Germline V gene data show CDR1 as MNHEY and CDR2 as SVGEGT. The CDR3, as DNA: TGTGCCAGCAGCCAAGTAAGGCCCCAGGACGGTGGCTACACCTTC. Its translation is CASSQVRPQDGGYTF.

The chain combines TRBV3-1 (or the pseudogene TRBV3-2) with TRBJ2-7, with 10 positions matching TRBD2. The CDR3 is made up of 15 amino acids. Losses at the gene ends were 3 bases for V and 2 bases for J; bases not matched to a gene: 4. The germline V gene encodes CDR1 LGHDT and CDR2 YNNKEL (reference sequence). In nucleotides, the CDR3 is TGTGCCAGCAGCCATACTAGCGGGACTACCTACGAGCAGTACTTC. This translates into CASSHTSGTTYEQYF.

V and J are TRBV7-9 and TRBJ2-7; 8 nucleotides align to TRBD2. Germline CDR1 is SEHNR and CDR2 is FQNEAQ (reference sequence). V shed 5 bases, J shed 3 bases, and the junction held 6 bases outside the gene matches. CDR3 length equals 14 residues. The CDR3 DNA is TGTGCCAGCAGCCCCCCCAGCGGGGGCTACGAGCAGTACTTC. Residues: CASSPPSGGYEQYF.

The chain combines TRBV11-2 with TRBJ2-7; possibly TRBD1 for D (5 bases). The germline gives CDR1 SGHAT, CDR2 FQNNGV. This CDR3 region has 12 residues. Trimming stripped 3 bases from V and 3 bases from J, with 6 bases between. CDR3 in DNA: TGTGCCAGCAGCTTGGGGCACTACGAGCAGTACTTC. This gives the protein CASSLGHYEQYF. The complete variable domain, with remaining parts taken from reference TRBV11-2 and TRBJ2-7, reads EAGVAQSPRYKIIEKRQSVAFWCNPISGHATLYWYQQILGQGPKLLIQFQNNGVVDDSQLPKDRFSAERLKGVDSTLKIQPAKLEDSAVYLCASSLGHYEQYFGPGTRLTVT.

This rearrangement joins TRBV5-1 to TRBJ2-1; 11 bases map to TRBD2. The length of the CDR3 is 14 residues. V shed 5 bases, J shed 10 bases, and the junction held 8 bases outside the gene matches. CDR1 and CDR2 from the germline V gene are SGHRS and YFSETQ. In nucleotides, the CDR3 is TGCGCCAGCAGTGGGACTAGCGGCCCCGGGGAGCAGTTCTTC. Translated: CASSGTSGPGEQFF.

This chain joins TRBV7-2 and TRBJ2-7; 8 bases agree with TRBD2. CDR1 and CDR2 from the germline V gene are SGHTA and FQGNSA. The CDR3 has 14 residues. V lost 5 bases to trimming and J lost 3 bases; unmatched junction nucleotides: 6. CDR3 coding DNA: TGTGCCAGCAGCCCTCTAGCGGGCCACTACGAGCAGTACTTC. This gives the protein CASSPLAGHYEQYF.

In DNA form, the CDR3 reads TGTGCCAGCAGTTTATGGGGTCAGGATCAGCCCCAGCATTTT. Translated, it gives CASSLWGQDQPQHF. The chain has TRBV28 and TRBJ1-5; no firm D call. Between the trimmed V and J ends, which lost 0 bases and 5 bases, there was a span of 8 bases. Germline loops: CDR1 MDHEN, CDR2 SYDVKM. This CDR3 has 14 amino acids.

This chain connects TRBV7-2 to TRBJ1-5; D is uncertain. The CDR3 runs 13 residues. Germline lookup yields CDR1 SGHTA and CDR2 FQGNSA. The ends were cut back, 1 base at V and 3 bases at J, with 4 bases in the middle. The CDR3: CASSLGINQPQHF. The CDR3 coding sequence is TGTGCCAGCAGCTTAGGAATCAATCAGCCCCAGCATTTT.

The table lists this clone with a few counts. V gene TRBV6-2 or TRBV6-3 combines with J gene TRBJ1-1; 8 nucleotides match TRBD1. V lost 4 bases to trimming and J lost 8 bases; unmatched junction nucleotides: 21. CDR1 and CDR2 from the germline V gene are MNHEY and SVGEGT. CDR3 length equals 18 residues. The CDR3 DNA reads as TGTGCCAGCAGTTGGGTGGGTATCGCGGACAGGGTCTTTCTAGAAGCTTTCTTT. This encodes CASSWVGIADRVFLEAFF.

This chain uses TRBV5-1 with TRBJ2-3, with a tentative D call TRBD1 (8 bases). CDR3 size: 17 residues. Trimming shortened V by 4 bases and J by 1 base, and 19 bases separated the two germline ends. Germline lookup yields CDR1 SGHRS and CDR2 YFSETQ. The CDR3, as DNA: TGCGCCAGCAGCCACGCTTGGGAGGGACAGGGCACAGATACGCAGTATTTT. Translated, it gives CASSHAWEGQGTDTQYF.